This T cell receptor beta chain was captured by sequencing in a study of blood T cell repertoires in COVID-19. Study as a whole: Nucleic acid was either cDNA or gDNA, and it came from T cells, B-cell-depleted T cells, or PBMCs.

Under the authors' procedure: Reference gene primers were amplified, and this amplification served to estimate nucleated cell counts. Some clones are missing from TCRdb's copy, which holds only in-frame ones; the method was immunoSEQ multiplex PCR. The V and J calls and clone size were taken over from that table, and D and trimming were inferred from the DNA. Seen here are roughly 670,000 clones, about nine tenths observed once, and the top ten hold 0.2% to 0.3%. This CDR3 has 17 amino acids. V gave up 4 bases and J gave up 0 bases; unmatched junction bases: 8. Germline values: CDR1 LGHNA, CDR2 YSLEER.

The sequencing sample was made of peripheral blood. The TCR comes from a woman aged 18-29 years with acute or convalescent COVID-19. The chain is built from TRBV4-3 and TRBJ1-3, with 8 nucleotides matching TRBD1. The CDR3 spells CASSRHRQGNSGNTIYF. The CDR3 DNA follows: TGCGCCAGCAGCCGCCATCGACAGGGGAACTCTGGAAACACCATATATTTT.